Listed below are T cell receptor beta chains from one sample, sequenced in a study of cytomegalovirus exposure and HLA in healthy donors. Profiling relied on immunoSEQ multiplex PCR, and the TCRdb table lists in-frame clones only, not all of them. The data include tens of thousands of clones; the top ten clones carry more than 2.5%. Material: PBMCs. The origin of the receptors is a man aged 35 to 55 in good health and CMV-seronegative. The CDR3 runs from the conserved cysteine through the conserved F or W.

CDR3 protein | V gene
CASSDEAGSYNSPLHF | TRBV6-1
CASSFGRVLGKLFF | TRBV28
CASSPRGVTNEKLFF | TRBV4-1
CASSGSRGADTQYF | TRBV7-2
CASSRLAVNTDTQYF | TRBV7-7
CASSLESAGGTEAFF | TRBV5-1
CASSLEWASGRSYNEQFF | TRBV11-1
CASSLVAGGGDTQYF | TRBV5-6
CASSNSGGAYNEQFF | TRBV5-4
CASSGGQGASGYGYTF | TRBV9
CASSIGWVPTGSPQYF | TRBV19
CASKRASGGANEQFF | TRBV10-2
CRGQSSYEQYF | TRBV29-1
CASSYASLSEAFF | TRBV6-5
CASSLTWDYYGYTF | TRBV27
CASSLSLYGYTF | TRBV28